This entry concerns a single TCR beta chain. The V gene's germline CDR1 is SGHTA and CDR2 FQGTGA. The CDR3 loop spans 14 amino acids. Trimming shortened V by 5 bases and J by 2 bases, and 12 bases separated the two germline ends. TCR beta VDJ and CDR3 were profiled, and genomic DNA was the template. TCRdb re-called the reads with MiXCR, one entry per CDR3 protein. This table has 260,000 or so distinct CDR3 sequences, roughly 82% appearing once. These data are taken from a study of CD8+CD57+ T cells in acquired aplastic anemia. Looking at the study overall: CD4+ and CD8+ cells, once sorted, gave DNA averaging about 3.4 ug.

Sequencing was done on patients that had shown CD8+CD57+ cell expansion by flow cytometry. A severe acquired aplastic anemia diagnosis applied to all patients. This receptor was identified in a human donor with aplastic anemia. Sequencing was done on a sample of sorted CD4+, CD8+, or CD8+CD57+ T cells (not recorded which) from PBMCs. The rearrangement joins TRBV7-3 to TRBJ2-5; no reliable D call. The chain's CDR3 is CASSPASKQETQYF. The CDR3 DNA reads as TGTGCCAGCAGCCCAGCTAGTAAGCAAGAGACCCAGTACTTC.